The 13 T cell receptor beta chains listed next were all sequenced from one sample in a study of blood T cell repertoires in COVID-19 (dated by TCRdb to about 2020). The library came from the immunoSEQ multiplex PCR assay. TCRdb limited this immuneACCESS table to in-frame rearrangements with V and J called. A share of clones is missing; checked studies link under half to unresolved V genes, and the rest is unexplained. Here the sample has 400,000 to 450,000 clones; roughly 90% occur a single time. The ten top clones hold 0.7% to 0.85% of the sample. Sequencing was performed on peripheral blood. The origin of the receptors is a young man with COVID-19, enrolled during active disease.

V is TRBV3-1 (or the pseudogene TRBV3-2) and J is TRBJ2-7; possible D gene TRBD2, 6 bases. This CDR3 is 15 amino acids long. V lost 4 bases and J 2 bases, leaving 15 bases between the germline ends. CDR1 and CDR2 (germline): LGHDT, YNNKEL (reference sequence). CDR3 amino acids: CASSRGAGIAYEQYF. In nucleotides, the CDR3 is TGTGCCAGCAGCCGAGGGGCGGGAATCGCCTACGAGCAGTACTTC.

The CDR3: CASSLGSNEQFF. CDR3 DNA sequence: TGTGCCAGCAGCTTAGGGAGTAATGAGCAGTTCTTC. The rearrangement uses TRBV13 and TRBJ2-1; D unclear. Looked up from germline, CDR1 is PRHDT and CDR2 is FYEKMQ (reference sequence). V gave up 0 bases and J gave up 7 bases, with 4 bases separating them. CDR3 size: 12 residues.

This clone was seen a single time. The chain couples TRBV5-1 to TRBJ2-1; D perhaps matches TRBD1 (5 bases). This CDR3 comprises 14 residues. CDR1 and CDR2 from the germline V gene are SGHRS and YFSETQ. V lost 4 bases to trimming and J lost 3 bases, with 11 bases between them. The CDR3 coding sequence is TGCGCCAGCAGCCCGAACAGGTACTACAATGAGCAGTTCTTC. Amino acids: CASSPNRYYNEQFF.

The rearrangement uses TRBV19 and TRBJ1-4; no firm D call. V gave up 5 bases and J gave up 0 bases, with 10 bases separating them. The CDR3 totals 15 residues. Germline-derived CDR1 and CDR2 are LNHDA and SQIVND (reference sequence). The CDR3 loop is CASSPRVATNEKLFF. The CDR3 DNA reads as TGTGCCAGTAGTCCCCGGGTAGCAACTAATGAAAAACTGTTTTTT.

CDR3 DNA sequence: TGTGCCAGCAGCTCCTCAGGGACTGGAAACACCATATATTTT. Its translation: CASSSSGTGNTIYF. The genes are TRBV7-6 and TRBJ1-3, with D possibly TRBD1 on 5 matching bases. Germline V CDR1 and CDR2: SGHVS, FNYEAQ. Trimming took off 4 bases at V and 2 bases at J, with 9 bases between the two ends. The CDR3 is 14 residues long.

The DNA for the CDR3 is TGCGCCAGCAGATGGACAGGGAACGAGCAGTACTTC. The encoded protein is CASRWTGNEQYF. This chain links TRBV10-2 with TRBJ2-7, with 8 positions matching TRBD1. The J segment lost 5 bases and the V segment lost 6 bases, leaving 3 bases of the junction unmatched. Germline lookup yields CDR1 WSHSY and CDR2 SAAADI. The CDR3 sequence is 12 residues long.

This clone occurred a few times. In DNA form, the CDR3 reads TGTGCCAGTAGTAATCGGAGACCTTTCTTT. The encoded protein is CASSNRRPFF. The chain is built from TRBV19 and TRBJ1-1; D is uncertain. This CDR3 contains 10 residues. The germline gives CDR1 LNHDA, CDR2 SQIVND (reference sequence). The V end was cut by 4 bases, the J end by 12 bases, with 9 bases between.

The rearrangement uses TRBV27 and TRBJ2-7; 10 bases map to TRBD2. This CDR3 spans 14 amino acids. Germline V CDR1 and CDR2: MNHEY, SMNVEV (reference sequence). V shed 6 bases, J shed 3 bases, and the junction held 5 bases outside the gene matches. The CDR3 DNA is TGTGCCAGCAGAAAGCGGGAGGGCGTCTACGAGCAGTACTTC. Translation gives CASRKREGVYEQYF.

The chain uses TRBV5-4 and TRBJ2-3, with a possible D match to TRBD1 (5 bases). The CDR3 consists of 14 residues. CDR1 is SGHNT and CDR2 is YYREEE in the germline V gene (reference sequence). V dropped 0 bases and J dropped 1 base, with 6 bases sitting between them. The CDR3 nucleotides read TGTGCCAGCAGCTTGGAAGGGGGCACAGATACGCAGTATTTT. This gives the protein CASSLEGGTDTQYF.

CDR3 loop: CASSQPGGTTGGGYTF. The CDR3 nucleotides read TGTGCCAGCAGCCAACCTGGGGGTACGACAGGGGGCGGCTACACCTTC. This chain uses TRBV4-2 with TRBJ1-2; 10 bases align to TRBD1. V shed 2 bases and J 8 bases; nucleotides not matched to a gene: 11. Germline V gene sequence: CDR1 LGHNA, CDR2 YNFKEQ. The CDR3 has 16 amino acids.

As for this clone: Other DNA sequences of this sample code for an identical CDR3. The chain uses TRBV5-6 and TRBJ2-3, with unresolved D. The length of the CDR3 is 12 residues. V was clipped by 2 bases and J by 3 bases, with 4 bases between them. Per the germline V gene, CDR1 is SGHDT and CDR2 is YYEEEE. In DNA, the CDR3 is TGTGCCAGCAGCTTATCGACAGATACGCAGTATTTT. Protein sequence: CASSLSTDTQYF. Variable domain in full (rest from reference TRBV5-6 and TRBJ2-3): DAGVTQSPTHLIKTRGQQVTLRCSPKSGHDTVSWYQQALGQGPQFIFQYYEEEERQRGNFPDRFSGHQFPNYSSELNVNALLLGDSALYLCASSLSTDTQYFGPGTRLTVL.

V is TRBV28 and J is TRBJ2-7, with TRBD1 matching 10 bases. CDR3 length equals 14 residues. V shed 8 bases and J 1 base; nucleotides not matched to a gene: 5. The V gene's germline CDR1 is MDHEN and CDR2 SYDVKM. CDR3 DNA sequence: TGTGCCAGCTTCCGGGACAGGGGATCCTACGAGCAGTACTTC. Protein: CASFRDRGSYEQYF.

On this clone: Other DNA sequences within the sample encode an identical CDR3. V usage is TRBV29-1 and J usage is TRBJ2-1; 8 nucleotides agree with TRBD2. Looked up from germline, CDR1 is SQVTM and CDR2 is ANQGSEA. There are 14 residues in the CDR3. The J segment lost 0 bases and the V segment lost 3 bases, leaving 1 base of the junction unmatched. In nucleotides, the CDR3 is TGCAGCGTTGATACTAGCGGCTCCTACAATGAGCAGTTCTTC. Its translation is CSVDTSGSYNEQFF.